The 17 T cell receptor beta chains below come from one sample, sequenced in a study of blood T cell repertoires in COVID-19. TCRdb's copy holds only in-frame clones and misses some; the assay was immunoSEQ multiplex PCR. The sample shows more than 300,000 clones, about 88% of them seen only once. The sample taken for sequencing was PBMCs or T cells enriched from blood (not recorded which). The receptors derive from a woman between 18 and 29 years old who had recovered from COVID-19.

V gene TRBV3-1 (or the pseudogene TRBV3-2) combines with J gene TRBJ2-3; TRBD2 matches 12 bases. With V trimmed by 0 bases and J by 5 bases, 6 bases remained unmatched. CDR3 length: 17 amino acids. CDR1 LGHDT and CDR2 YNNKEL come from the germline V gene (reference sequence). The CDR3 DNA follows: TGTGCCAGCAGCCAAGATCTTGCTAGCGGGGGGGTAGATACGCAGTATTTT. Translated: CASSQDLASGGVDTQYF.

DNA for the CDR3: TGTGCCAGCAGTTCCGGGGACAGGGGGAATGAGCAGTTCTTC. This codes for CASSSGDRGNEQFF. This chain uses TRBV6-5 with TRBJ2-1; 11 bases align to TRBD1. Trimming took 4 bases from V and 7 from J; bases not matched to a gene: 3. Germline V gene lookup returns CDR1 MNHEY and CDR2 SVGAGI. This CDR3 contains 14 residues.

The chain recombines TRBV11-2 with TRBJ2-5; D gene uncertain. CDR1 is SGHAT, CDR2 FQNNGV, per germline. Trimming pared 0 bases from V and 1 base from J, leaving 9 bases between. The CDR3 sequence is 15 residues long. The CDR3 loop reads CASSLDIGSQETQYF. The CDR3 nucleotides are TGTGCCAGCAGCTTAGATATTGGCAGCCAAGAGACCCAGTACTTC.

The rearrangement links TRBV28 to TRBJ2-7, with 7 nucleotides matching TRBD1. CDR3 length: 15 amino acids. Unmatched junction bases numbered 11, after V lost 6 bases and J lost 3 bases. Germline V lookup: CDR1 MDHEN, CDR2 SYDVKM. DNA of the CDR3: TGTGCCAGCAGCTTCGCCGGACAGGTACGCTACGAGCAGTACTTC. It codes for CASSFAGQVRYEQYF.

This clone was counted a single time. The chain joins TRBV3-1 (or the pseudogene TRBV3-2) to TRBJ1-2, with TRBD1 matching over 8 bases. The germline V gene encodes CDR1 LGHDT and CDR2 YNNKEL (reference sequence). V shed 4 bases, J shed 6 bases, and the junction held 13 bases outside the gene matches. The CDR3 is 16 amino acids. The CDR3 bases are TGTGCCAGCAGCCTCCTATCCAGGGGGCGACAGGATGGCTACACCTTC. Amino acid sequence: CASSLLSRGRQDGYTF.

The chain joins TRBV15 to TRBJ1-5; 8 bases are a match to TRBD1. Per the germline V gene, CDR1 is LNHNV and CDR2 is YYDKDF (reference sequence). V lost 5 bases, J lost 5 bases, and 8 bases stayed unmatched. CDR3 length: 15 residues. CDR3 nucleotides: TGTGCCACCAGCCAAGGACAGGGCAGGTATCAGCCCCAGCATTTT. Protein: CATSQGQGRYQPQHF.

The chain recombines TRBV27 with TRBJ1-2, with a possible D match to TRBD1 (6 bases). The CDR3 is 16 amino acids. Germline lookup yields CDR1 MNHEY and CDR2 SMNVEV (reference sequence). V was pared by 6 bases and J by 4 bases, with 21 bases between. The CDR3 loop reads CASRASGGRSFYGYTF. The CDR3 DNA follows: TGTGCCAGCAGAGCGTCGGGGGGGCGGTCCTTCTATGGCTACACCTTC.

The chain uses TRBV30 and TRBJ1-1; tentatively, D is TRBD1 (5 bases). The CDR3 consists of 14 residues. Germline values: CDR1 GTSNPN, CDR2 SVGIG (reference sequence). V was shortened by 2 bases and J by 1 base, with 11 bases between the two germline ends. The DNA of the CDR3 is TGTGCCTGGAGTATCCTCCAGGGGAACACTGAAGCTTTCTTT. It specifies CAWSILQGNTEAFF.

The chain is built from TRBV10-3 and TRBJ1-1; a weak D match, TRBD1 (5 bases). V lost 2 bases to trimming and J lost 4 bases, with 11 bases between them. This CDR3 has 14 residues. The germline gives CDR1 ENHRY, CDR2 SYGVKD. The CDR3 DNA reads TGTGCCATCAGTGAGGGAGGGGATTTCACTGAAGCTTTCTTT. This translates into CAISEGGDFTEAFF.

The rearrangement uses TRBV5-1 and TRBJ1-2; no definite D call. The CDR3 spans 12 residues. V was trimmed by 1 base and J by 4 bases, leaving 5 bases between them. Looked up from germline, CDR1 is SGHRS and CDR2 is YFSETQ. CDR3 region: CASSLNLYGYTF. The CDR3 nucleotides are TGCGCCAGCAGCTTGAATCTCTATGGCTACACCTTC.

The J gene is TRBJ2-5, the V gene TRBV19, with 9 positions matching TRBD1. V was pared by 7 bases and J by 4 bases, with 4 bases of the junction left unmatched. This CDR3 is 13 amino acids long. Germline CDR1 and CDR2: LNHDA and SQIVND (reference sequence). CDR3 nucleotides: TGTGCCAGTATGAGGGGACAGGGAGAGACCCAGTACTTC. Translating gives CASMRGQGETQYF.

CDR3 sequence: CASSPPEGPEQYF. The CDR3 DNA reads TGTGCCAGCAGCCCCCCGGAGGGCCCCGAGCAGTACTTC. The chain uses TRBV7-2 and TRBJ2-7; D is perhaps TRBD2 (6 bases). Germline-derived CDR1 and CDR2 are SGHTA and FQGNSA. V gave up 5 bases and J gave up 6 bases, with 14 bases separating them. CDR3 length equals 13 residues.

V usage is TRBV30 and J usage is TRBJ1-3; D might be TRBD1 (6 bases). V lost 0 bases to trimming and J lost 0 bases, with 27 bases between them. This CDR3 is 21 amino acids long. Germline CDR1 and CDR2: GTSNPN and SVGIG (reference sequence). The CDR3 sequence is CAWSVWMAGSFSRGSGNTIYF. The CDR3 coding sequence is TGTGCCTGGAGTGTATGGATGGCGGGCTCCTTCTCCAGGGGCTCTGGAAACACCATATATTTT.

The count of this clone is one. The V call is TRBV7-9, the J call TRBJ2-5; D ambiguous. CDR1 and CDR2 from the germline V gene are SEHNR and FQNEAQ (reference sequence). This CDR3 has 13 amino acids. V lost 3 bases to trimming and J lost 5 bases, with 10 bases between them. CDR3 protein: CASSLGDWETQYF. Written as DNA, the CDR3 is TGTGCCAGCAGCTTGGGCGATTGGGAGACCCAGTACTTC.

This sequence joins TRBV21-1 and TRBJ2-3; the table's D call TRBD2 went unverified against the DNA. TRBV21-1 is a pseudogene segment. The CDR3 runs 15 residues. CDR3 bases: TGTGCCAGCGGTCCGTTGCGGGCCCACACAGATACGCAGTATTTT. Translation: CASGPLRAHTDTQYF.

At least ten counts were recorded for this clone. The chain combines TRBV27 with TRBJ2-2; D unresolved. V lost 2 bases to trimming and J lost 0 bases, with 7 bases between them. CDR1 MNHEY and CDR2 SMNVEV come from the germline V gene (reference sequence). The CDR3 contains 15 residues. CDR3 region: CASSLGQANTGELFF. CDR3 DNA sequence: TGTGCCAGCAGTTTAGGTCAGGCGAACACCGGGGAGCTGTTTTTT.

This chain uses TRBV7-9 with TRBJ2-7, with 10 bases fitting TRBD1. V lost 1 base, J lost 9 bases, and 9 bases stayed unmatched. CDR1 and CDR2 from the germline V gene are SEHNR and FQNEAQ (reference sequence). CDR3 length: 15 amino acids. The CDR3 is CASSLGGQGGLAQYF. The CDR3 nucleotides are TGTGCCAGCAGCTTAGGCGGACAGGGGGGTCTGGCGCAGTACTTC.